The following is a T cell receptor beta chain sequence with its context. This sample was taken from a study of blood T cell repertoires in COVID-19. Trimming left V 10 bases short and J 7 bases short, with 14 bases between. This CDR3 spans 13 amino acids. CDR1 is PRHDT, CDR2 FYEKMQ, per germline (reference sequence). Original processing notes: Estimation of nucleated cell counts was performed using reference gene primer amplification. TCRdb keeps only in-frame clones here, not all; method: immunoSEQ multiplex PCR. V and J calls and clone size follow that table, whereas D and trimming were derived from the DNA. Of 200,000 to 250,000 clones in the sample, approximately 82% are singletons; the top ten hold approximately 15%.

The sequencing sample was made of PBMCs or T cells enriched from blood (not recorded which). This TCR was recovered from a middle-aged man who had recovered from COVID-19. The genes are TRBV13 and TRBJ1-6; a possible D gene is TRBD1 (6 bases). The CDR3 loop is CATGQFKNSPLHF. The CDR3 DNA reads TGTGCCACCGGACAGTTTAAGAATTCACCCCTCCACTTT.